This entry lists 12 T cell receptor beta chains sequenced from one sample in a study of cytomegalovirus exposure and HLA in healthy donors (dated by TCRdb to 2016 to 2017). The protocol used for the library was the immunoSEQ multiplex PCR assay. The multiplex PCR relied on a mix of 60 forward primers for TCR Vbeta segments and 13 reverse primers for TCR Jbeta segments. Entries here come from immuneACCESS through TCRdb and include only in-frame sequences with V and J called. Some clones fail to appear in such tables; in the studies checked, an unresolved V gene covers under half of the shortfall, and the cause of the remainder is unknown. The sample table shows roughly 200,000 clones, and about four fifths are seen once. The ten largest make up 1.7% of the sample. The sample taken for sequencing was PBMCs. These receptor sequences come from a woman younger than 30 in good health and CMV-seronegative.

This clone was recorded a few times. The chain couples TRBV9 to TRBJ2-1; TRBD1 is a possible D gene (6 bases). The CDR3 is made up of 15 amino acids. Germline V gene sequence: CDR1 SGDLS, CDR2 YYNGEE. V lost 4 bases and J lost 5, with 16 bases in between. The CDR3 sequence: CASSYSGTPNNEQFF. The CDR3 DNA is TGTGCCAGCAGCTATTCGGGGACACCGAACAATGAGCAGTTCTTC.

The chain combines TRBV7-2 with TRBJ2-7; 10 bases are a match to TRBD1. V lost 3 bases and J lost 5; bases outside the gene matches: 7. Germline V gives CDR1 SGHTA, CDR2 FQGNSA. This CDR3 contains 15 residues. The CDR3 nucleotides are TGTGCCAGCAGCTTTTACCGGGACAGGGGCAACGAGCAGTACTTC. Encoded protein: CASSFYRDRGNEQYF.

The V gene is TRBV6-6, the J gene TRBJ2-7; 9 nucleotides line up with TRBD1. This CDR3 has 15 residues. From germline, CDR1 is MNHNY and CDR2 SVGAGI (reference sequence). V shed 4 bases and J 3 bases; nucleotides not matched to a gene: 7. The CDR3 loop reads CASSSPGTGSYEQYF. CDR3 DNA: TGTGCCAGCAGTTCCCCCGGGACAGGGAGCTACGAGCAGTACTTC.

V usage is TRBV11-3 and J usage is TRBJ2-7, with D perhaps matching TRBD1 (5 bases). V was trimmed by 0 bases and J by 7 bases, leaving 10 bases between them. Germline V CDR1 and CDR2: SGHNT, YENEEA. The CDR3 spans 13 residues. The CDR3 nucleotides are TGTGCCAGCAGCTTAGAAGAGGCAGGGGAGCAGTACGTC. Amino acid sequence: CASSLEEAGEQYV.

The chain is built from TRBV28 and TRBJ2-5, with D possibly being TRBD2 (6 bases). TRBJ2-7 explains the end of the DNA better; the J call may be wrong. This CDR3 is built from 15 residues. CDR1 is MDHEN, CDR2 SYDVKM, per germline. CDR3 DNA sequence: TGTGCCAGCAGGGGGGAGGTGGGCAGGGCCTACGAGCAGTACTTC. Translated: CASRGEVGRAYEQYF.

This clone has a single count. The DNA for the CDR3 is TGTGCCAGCACCTCCCTGAGGGAGCGAGGCGATACGCAGTATTTT. Translation gives CASTSLRERGDTQYF. V and J are TRBV27 and TRBJ2-3, with D possibly TRBD2 on 5 matching bases. Germline V gives CDR1 MNHEY, CDR2 SMNVEV (reference sequence). Trimming stripped 7 bases from V and 6 bases from J, with 20 bases between. The CDR3 is 15 residues long.

The chain uses TRBV7-9 and TRBJ1-4, with TRBD1 matching over 8 bases. CDR1 and CDR2 from the germline V gene are SEHNR and FQNEAQ (reference sequence). Germline trimming cut 1 base from V and 4 bases from J; bases unmatched to any gene: 2. The CDR3 runs 15 residues. The CDR3 here is CASSLGDRYNEKLFF. CDR3 DNA sequence: TGTGCCAGCAGCTTAGGGGACAGGTATAATGAAAAACTGTTTTTT.

This chain uses TRBV4-2 with TRBJ2-7; TRBD2 matches 7 bases. The CDR3 spans 15 residues. V lost 0 bases, J lost 2 bases, and 4 bases stayed unmatched. Germline V gene lookup returns CDR1 LGHNA and CDR2 YNFKEQ. For the CDR3, the DNA is TGTGCCAGCAGCCAAGATAAGCGGGGTACCTACGAGCAGTACTTC. Its translation: CASSQDKRGTYEQYF.

V usage is TRBV30 and J usage is TRBJ1-2, with TRBD1 as a possible D gene (6 bases). Trimming took off 0 bases at V and 8 bases at J, with 16 bases between the two ends. Germline V CDR1 and CDR2: GTSNPN, SVGIG (reference sequence). The CDR3 consists of 14 residues. CDR3 amino acids: CAWSVQQGRGGYTF. The CDR3 DNA follows: TGTGCCTGGAGTGTACAACAGGGCCGAGGAGGCTACACCTTC.

J is TRBJ2-7 and V is TRBV30, with a possible D match to TRBD1 (5 bases). CDR3 size: 13 residues. CDR1 is GTSNPN, CDR2 SVGIG, per germline (reference sequence). Trimming took off 2 bases at V and 4 bases at J, with 12 bases between the two ends. DNA for the CDR3: TGTGCCTGGAGTCCCCGCTCAGGGTACGAGCAGTACTTC. This translates into CAWSPRSGYEQYF.

The chain joins TRBV6-4 to TRBJ1-6; 9 bases match TRBD1. Germline trimming cut 3 bases from V and 10 bases from J; bases unmatched to any gene: 4. Germline CDR1 and CDR2: MRHNA and SNTAGT. CDR3 length: 14 amino acids. The CDR3 region has the DNA TGTGCCAGCAGTGAAAACAGGGGGCGGTCACCCCTCCACTTT. The encoded protein is CASSENRGRSPLHF.

The chain employs TRBV7-2 and TRBJ1-5, with D perhaps TRBD1 (6 bases). Germline values: CDR1 SGHTA, CDR2 FQGNSA. The CDR3 runs 15 residues. The ends were cut back, 5 bases at V and 7 bases at J, with 18 bases in the middle. CDR3 residues: CASSTQTGSEQPQHF. CDR3 coding DNA: TGTGCCAGCAGCACCCAGACAGGATCGGAGCAGCCCCAGCATTTT.